This entry describes one T cell receptor delta chain. This clone registers as large (0.1 to 1%) within its sample. What antigen it recognizes has not been identified. Per-nucleotide qualities are absent, and no much larger clonotype sits a single base away. This entry belongs to a study of delta chains in infants with herpesvirus infections (dated by TCRdb to the early 2020s). Concerning the study at large: From birth, the study prospectively followed a Ugandan infant birth cohort to characterize gammadelta T cell responses to primary cytomegalovirus (CMV) infection. In infants who were infected with CMV after birth, the study searched for a public fetal Vdelta1/Vgamma8 gammadelta TCR clonotype. Using PBMC, gammadelta TCRs were sequenced for 15 to 20 CMV-infected infants, one of whom was congenitally infected, and for several CMV-uninfected infants who had enough sample available. Infant blood samples were grouped into approximate age categories of 1.5, 4, 8 and 12 months. Previously published Belgian fetal and cord blood gammadelta TCR data were included only for comparison and were not generated in this cohort.

V ends up 1 base short and J 4 bases short, with an unmatched junction base count of 23. In the germline V gene, CDR1 corresponds to TSWWSYY and CDR2 to QGS. Including cysteine and phenylalanine, the CDR3 has 21 amino acids. Of the read, only the CDR3 DNA is kept; its 63 bases are in frame from base 1. Summary of the overall study and its limitations: Detection of the public clonotype was limited to the first time point after infection, and the public clonotype was not found in uninfected infants or in infants infected after 120 days. The public clonotype might still be present below the detection limit in CMV-uninfected infants. The public Vdelta1 clonotype was detected in 4 of 18 CMV-infected infants, namely three infected postnatally before 120 days of age and the congenitally infected infant. The frequency of the public clonotype among Vdelta1 cells appeared to be inversely correlated with age at infection and fell quickly, apparently not lasting beyond around two months. Limitations noted by the authors included a small sample size and a lack of race- or environment-matched controls, because nearly all Ugandans acquire CMV before adulthood.

Library creation used RT-PCR. To generate TCR cDNA, PBMC RNA underwent reverse transcription with SuperScript II using gamma-chain- and delta-chain-specific primers. The cDNA was purified with AMPure XP beads, then amplified and indexed with Illumina adapters using the Nextera XT Index Kit. An Illumina MiSeq with a V2 300-cycle kit was used to sequence the gammadelta TCR libraries. In the original analysis: Using MiXCR v2.1.12, CDR3 sequences were assembled, and reads were mapped onto D, J and V genes obtained from GenBank. VDJtools v1.2.1 was used to analyze the repertoires of the CDR3 clonotypes. Clonotypes were called again by TCRdb from the public reads via CATT, and duplicate nucleotide sequences were then merged into one entry. What appears here as the V and J calls and clone size reflects TCRdb's work, not the paper's. The sample records some 1,400 delta-chain clones, around 20% of which are singletons. Roughly 20% of the sample is in the top ten clones.

In Kampala, Uganda, pregnant women receiving prenatal care were recruited and their infants were enrolled, and documentation of maternal HIV status was required. Weekly visits were made to families, and infant clinical information, oral swabs and peripheral blood were collected beginning at 6 weeks of age and every 4 months thereafter. Blood was drawn into heparin tubes, and PBMC were isolated via Ficoll-Paque density gradient centrifugation and then cryopreserved. The rearrangement joined TRDV1 to TRDJ1, with TRDD3 identical over 8 junction bases. The receptor's source is a human donor who was a Ugandan infant, either HIV-exposed or HIV-unexposed (not recorded which). The starting material was peripheral blood, obtained at time point 2 of longitudinal follow-up. CDR3 region: CALGEPSYFGITGGLGDKLIF. The DNA sequence reads TGTGCTCTTGGGGAACCATCCTACTTCGGAATTACTGGGGGCCTTGGCGATAAACTCATCTTT.